The 6 T cell receptor beta chains below come from one sample, sequenced in a study of blood T cells in healthy people across ages. Primers used in a second PCR of roughly 6 to 12 cycles were a sample-barcoded 5' primer and a J-beta primer mix. TCRdb independently ran MiXCR on the 5' RACE reads; one entry per CDR3 protein. The data hold 790,000 or so distinct CDR3 sequences, with 56% observed a single time. The sequenced material came from blood. The receptors were sampled from a man aged 40-50 years in good health.

The rearrangement uses TRBV4-3 and TRBJ2-5; 9 bases map to TRBD2. The end of the DNA aligns better with TRBJ2-7, so the J call may be wrong. The CDR3 contains 15 residues. CDR1 LGHNA and CDR2 YSLEER come from the germline V gene. DNA for the CDR3: TGCGCCAGCAGCCCAGGGACTAGCAGCCTCTACGAGCAGTACTTC. It yields the protein CASSPGTSSLYEQYF.

The rearrangement links TRBV7-2 to TRBJ1-2; unclear D gene. Germline CDR1 reads SGHTA; CDR2 reads FQGNSA. Trimming took off 5 bases at V and 5 bases at J, with 24 bases between the two ends. This CDR3 is built from 17 residues. The chain's CDR3 is CASSRTGGAEALYGYTF. DNA of the CDR3: TGTGCCAGCAGCCGCACCGGCGGAGCCGAAGCACTATATGGCTACACCTTC.

This clonotype occurred a few times. This chain connects TRBV4-2 to TRBJ2-3; a weak D match, TRBD1 (5 bases). Germline CDR1 reads LGHNA; CDR2 reads YNFKEQ. The CDR3 is 16 amino acids. V was trimmed by 0 bases and J by 2 bases, leaving 12 bases between them. CDR3 residues: CASSQDLGQDTDTQYF. CDR3 DNA sequence: TGTGCCAGCAGCCAAGATCTGGGGCAGGACACAGATACGCAGTATTTT.

V and J are TRBV7-6 and TRBJ2-1, with D hard to call. V shed 4 bases and J shed 8 bases, with 15 bases lying between them. From germline, CDR1 is SGHVS and CDR2 FNYEAQ. The length of the CDR3 is 14 residues. CDR3 sequence reads: CASSSYPSIDEQFF. The DNA of the CDR3 is TGTGCCAGCAGCTCATACCCCTCAATCGATGAGCAGTTCTTC.

This clonotype was counted at least ten times. The CDR3 nucleotides are TGTGCCAGCAGTTTATTTGGCGGGGCCAGCTCCTACGAGCAGTACTTC. Its protein is CASSLFGGASSYEQYF. This chain connects TRBV28 to TRBJ2-7, with a weak D call TRBD2 (6 bases). This CDR3 has 16 amino acids. Germline V gene data show CDR1 as MDHEN and CDR2 as SYDVKM. Trimming cost V 1 base and J 0 bases, with 13 bases left between them.

The rearrangement joins TRBV9 to TRBJ2-3; D possibly corresponds to TRBD2 (6 bases). Germline CDR1 and CDR2: SGDLS and YYNGEE. The CDR3 is made up of 14 amino acids. Trimming cost V 0 bases and J 4 bases, with 9 bases left between them. The CDR3 protein is CASSVAASADTQYF. CDR3 bases: TGTGCCAGCAGCGTAGCGGCTAGCGCAGATACGCAGTATTTT.